The 23 T cell receptor beta chains below all came from one sample that was sequenced in a study of response to subunit inactivated influenza vaccine. TCRdb itself ran the RT-PCR reads through MiXCR, one entry per CDR3 protein. The table has around 160,000 distinct CDR3 sequences, approximately 11% seen once. Sequencing used non-naive T cells sorted from PBMCs, obtained 45 days after vaccination. All receptors come from a man over 45 who received an inactivated influenza vaccine.

This clonotype was counted only a few times. The J gene is TRBJ2-7, the V gene TRBV5-6; D is unclear. The CDR3 runs 13 residues. The germline gives CDR1 SGHDT, CDR2 YYEEEE. The V and J ends lost 0 bases and 5 bases respectively, with 9 bases between them. CDR3 loop: CASSLGGYNEQYF. The CDR3 DNA is TGTGCCAGCAGCTTGGGCGGTTACAACGAGCAGTACTTC.

The table lists this clonotype with many counts. V gene TRBV29-1 combines with J gene TRBJ1-1, with 7 bases identical to TRBD1. This CDR3 region has 12 residues. CDR1 and CDR2 from the germline V gene are SQVTM and ANQGSEA. The trim removed 4 bases at V and 6 bases at J, leaving 5 bases unmatched. CDR3 in DNA: TGCAGCGTTGCACCAGGGGGAGCTGAAGCTTTCTTT. Encoded protein: CSVAPGGAEAFF.

This clonotype was counted between two and nine times. The V call is TRBV27, the J call TRBJ2-5, with D maybe TRBD1 (6 bases). The CDR3 runs to 15 residues. The V gene lost 7 bases and the J gene lost 0 bases, with 15 bases spanning the gap. Germline V CDR1 and CDR2: MNHEY, SMNVEV (reference sequence). CDR3 in amino acids: CASNTGLSYQETQYF. CDR3 coding DNA: TGTGCCAGCAATACAGGGTTGTCGTACCAAGAGACCCAGTACTTC.

There are a few counts of this clonotype. The chain is built from TRBV9 and TRBJ1-4, with D uncertain. V was pared by 0 bases and J by 4 bases, with 7 bases between. Germline V lookup: CDR1 SGDLS, CDR2 YYNGEE. The CDR3 runs 14 residues. CDR3 coding DNA: TGTGCCAGCAGCGTAGATGGCAGTAATGAAAAACTGTTTTTT. Protein: CASSVDGSNEKLFF.

This clonotype came up many times. This chain connects TRBV11-2 to TRBJ2-7; D gene ambiguous. The CDR3 has 11 residues. Trimming stripped 5 bases from V and 5 bases from J, with 7 bases between. Germline CDR1 reads SGHAT; CDR2 reads FQNNGV. DNA for the CDR3: TGTGCCAGCAGCGACTTTGACGAGCAGTACTTC. This translates into CASSDFDEQYF.

This clonotype has only a few counts. The rearrangement joins TRBV4-1 to TRBJ2-7; 11 bases fit TRBD2. This CDR3 region has 16 residues. Per germline, CDR1 MGHRA and CDR2 YSYEKL. V lost 1 base and J lost 1; bases outside the gene matches: 3. The CDR3 protein is CASSQGVAGGSYEQYF. In DNA form, the CDR3 reads TGCGCCAGCAGCCAAGGAGTAGCGGGGGGGTCCTACGAGCAGTACTTC.

The chain uses TRBV6-2 or TRBV6-3 and TRBJ1-4; D might be TRBD1 (6 bases). Trimming removed 4 bases at V and 5 bases at J, with 11 bases between. The CDR3 length is 14 residues. Germline CDR1 MNHEY, CDR2 SVGEGT. CDR3 residues: CASSSQDRNEKLFF. The DNA of the CDR3 is TGTGCCAGCAGTTCACAGGACAGAAATGAAAAACTGTTTTTT.

This clonotype has a count of ten or more. V gene TRBV20-1 combines with J gene TRBJ1-5; possible D gene TRBD1, 6 bases. V lost 5 bases to trimming and J lost 0 bases, with 11 bases between them. There are 14 residues in the CDR3. CDR1 is DFQATT and CDR2 is SNEGSKA in the germline V gene (reference sequence). CDR3 sequence: CSARQAYSNQPQHF. CDR3 DNA: TGCAGTGCTCGACAGGCTTATAGCAATCAGCCCCAGCATTTT.

This clonotype occurred a few times. This sequence joins TRBV10-2 and TRBJ2-5; possibly TRBD1 for D (8 bases). The CDR3 covers 14 residues. Germline loops: CDR1 WSHSY, CDR2 SAAADI. Trimming left V 6 bases short and J 7 bases short, with 18 bases between. CDR3 sequence (DNA): TGCGCCAGCAGGGACAGGGACTATAGGGGGACCCAGTACTTC. Its protein product is CASRDRDYRGTQYF.

The rearrangement uses TRBV2 and TRBJ2-2; TRBD1 or TRBD2 may be the D gene (5 bases each). Trimming left V 2 bases short and J 0 bases short, with 16 bases between. From germline, CDR1 is SNHLY and CDR2 FYNNEI. The CDR3 runs to 18 residues. The CDR3 DNA reads as TGTGCCAGCAGTGAAACGGTGGTCGGGACCCCGAACACCGGGGAGCTGTTTTTT. Residues: CASSETVVGTPNTGELFF.

The chain couples TRBV19 to TRBJ2-3; maybe TRBD2 (6 bases). V was cut by 5 bases and J by 0 bases, with 18 bases left in between. The germline gives CDR1 LNHDA, CDR2 SQIVND (reference sequence). The CDR3 loop spans 17 amino acids. The DNA for the CDR3 is TGTGCCAGTAGTCGAACCGCGACTAGATCTAGCACAGATACGCAGTATTTT. Protein: CASSRTATRSSTDTQYF.

This chain joins TRBV5-6 and TRBJ2-2; D is ambiguous. The germline CDR1 and CDR2 sequences are SGHDT and YYEEEE. V was trimmed by 4 bases and J by 2 bases, leaving 12 bases between them. The CDR3 contains 15 residues. CDR3 amino acids: CASSPWTVNTGELFF. CDR3 nucleotide sequence: TGTGCCAGCAGCCCCTGGACGGTTAACACCGGGGAGCTGTTTTTT.

This clonotype came up many times. This chain uses TRBV5-1 with TRBJ1-2; a possible D gene is TRBD1 (5 bases). The V gene's germline CDR1 is SGHRS and CDR2 YFSETQ. This CDR3 has 13 amino acids. Trimming took off 4 bases at V and 1 base at J, with 8 bases between the two ends. CDR3 region: CASSEDINYGYTF. CDR3 sequence (DNA): TGCGCCAGCAGCGAGGACATTAACTATGGCTACACCTTC.

This clonotype has more than one count but fewer than ten. V is TRBV9 and J is TRBJ2-3; 10 positions match TRBD1. The junction had 12 bases not matched to a gene; V was cut back by 3 bases and J by 5 bases. The CDR3 is made up of 17 amino acids. Per the germline V gene, CDR1 is SGDLS and CDR2 is YYNGEE. CDR3 bases: TGTGCCAGCAGCGGGGCCGCGACAGGGGGCGGAGTAGATACGCAGTATTTT. Its protein product is CASSGAATGGGVDTQYF.

The J gene is TRBJ2-1, the V gene TRBV20-1, with 12 bases fitting TRBD2. Germline V CDR1 and CDR2: DFQATT, SNEGSKA (reference sequence). The CDR3 is made up of 17 amino acids. V trimming: 1 base; J trimming: 4 bases; junction bases outside the gene matches: 8. The CDR3 loop reads CSARGGLAGSLYNEQFF. The CDR3 DNA reads TGCAGTGCTAGAGGTGGACTAGCGGGATCCCTGTACAATGAGCAGTTCTTC.

The chain uses TRBV5-5 and TRBJ2-7; D is unresolved. The CDR3 sequence is 15 residues long. Germline assignment: CDR1 SGHKS and CDR2 YYEKEE (reference sequence). Trimming left V 3 bases short and J 0 bases short, with 13 bases between. Here the CDR3 DNA reads TGTGCCAGCAGCTCCCTGGGCGGATACTCCTACGAGCAGTACTTC. Translating gives CASSSLGGYSYEQYF. Drawing the rest from reference TRBV5-5 and TRBJ2-7, the complete variable domain is DAGVTQSPTHLIKTRGQQVTLRCSPISGHKSVSWYQQVLGQGPQFIFQYYEKEERGRGNFPDRFSARQFPNYSSELNVNALLLGDSALYLCASSSLGGYSYEQYFGPGTRLTVT.

This clonotype was counted many times. Written as DNA, the CDR3 is TGTGCCAGCATGGCGGAGAAGTATAGCAATCAGCCCCAGCATTTT. Its protein is CASMAEKYSNQPQHF. V and J are TRBV6-2 or TRBV6-3 and TRBJ1-5, with D uncertain. This CDR3 contains 15 residues. Trimming cost V 7 bases and J 0 bases, with 13 bases left between them. Germline V CDR1 and CDR2: MNHEY, SVGEGT.

The table lists this clonotype with many counts. The genes are TRBV27 and TRBJ1-6; 7 nucleotides agree with TRBD1. CDR1 and CDR2 (germline): MNHEY, SMNVEV (reference sequence). The CDR3 sequence is 15 residues long. The trim removed 5 bases at V and 5 bases at J, leaving 6 bases unmatched. The CDR3, as DNA: TGTGCCAGCAGTCCGACAGGGTTTGATAATTCACCCCTCCACTTT. It codes for CASSPTGFDNSPLHF.

The chain combines TRBV29-1 with TRBJ2-7, with D perhaps assigned TRBD1 or TRBD2 (5 bases each). V was clipped by 5 bases and J by 0 bases, with 14 bases between them. CDR3 length: 14 amino acids. The germline CDR1 and CDR2 sequences are SQVTM and ANQGSEA. The CDR3 DNA is TGCAGCGTTAAAAGGGACCCTAGCTCCTACGAGCAGTACTTC. Protein: CSVKRDPSSYEQYF.

The V and J genes are TRBV5-6 and TRBJ2-4; 13 nucleotides match TRBD2. CDR3 size: 20 residues. The ends lost 5 bases at V and 1 base at J; junction bases unmatched: 15. Germline loops: CDR1 SGHDT, CDR2 YYEEEE. CDR3 sequence reads: CASRSTSGGTSQLAKNIQYF. CDR3 coding DNA: TGTGCCAGCAGGTCGACTAGCGGGGGGACCTCTCAGCTGGCCAAAAACATTCAGTACTTC.

The genes are TRBV19 and TRBJ2-7, with 7 bases aligning to TRBD2. The CDR3 contains 18 residues. The V segment lost 1 base and the J segment 4 bases; nucleotides outside the gene matches: 16. Per germline, CDR1 LNHDA and CDR2 SQIVND (reference sequence). CDR3 residues: CASSIATYARAGRYEQYF. The CDR3 nucleotides are TGTGCCAGTAGTATAGCCACATACGCACGAGCGGGAAGATACGAGCAGTACTTC.

This clonotype was seen more than once but under ten times. The V and J genes are TRBV7-2 and TRBJ1-6; D is perhaps TRBD1 (5 bases). V was clipped by 2 bases and J by 5 bases, with 13 bases between them. This CDR3 has 16 residues. CDR1 SGHTA and CDR2 FQGNSA come from the germline V gene. The CDR3 sequence is CASSLSRTRNNSPLHF. The DNA for the CDR3 is TGTGCCAGCAGCTTATCAAGGACACGGAATAATTCACCCCTCCACTTT.

This clonotype has just a few counts. The chain carries TRBV6-1 and TRBJ2-1; no firm D call. The CDR3 is 15 residues long. The ends were cut back, 1 base at V and 3 bases at J, with 10 bases in the middle. CDR1 and CDR2 (germline): MNHNS, SASEGT. The chain's CDR3 is CASSEGRSYYNEQFF. The DNA of the CDR3 is TGTGCCAGCAGTGAAGGACGGTCCTACTACAATGAGCAGTTCTTC.